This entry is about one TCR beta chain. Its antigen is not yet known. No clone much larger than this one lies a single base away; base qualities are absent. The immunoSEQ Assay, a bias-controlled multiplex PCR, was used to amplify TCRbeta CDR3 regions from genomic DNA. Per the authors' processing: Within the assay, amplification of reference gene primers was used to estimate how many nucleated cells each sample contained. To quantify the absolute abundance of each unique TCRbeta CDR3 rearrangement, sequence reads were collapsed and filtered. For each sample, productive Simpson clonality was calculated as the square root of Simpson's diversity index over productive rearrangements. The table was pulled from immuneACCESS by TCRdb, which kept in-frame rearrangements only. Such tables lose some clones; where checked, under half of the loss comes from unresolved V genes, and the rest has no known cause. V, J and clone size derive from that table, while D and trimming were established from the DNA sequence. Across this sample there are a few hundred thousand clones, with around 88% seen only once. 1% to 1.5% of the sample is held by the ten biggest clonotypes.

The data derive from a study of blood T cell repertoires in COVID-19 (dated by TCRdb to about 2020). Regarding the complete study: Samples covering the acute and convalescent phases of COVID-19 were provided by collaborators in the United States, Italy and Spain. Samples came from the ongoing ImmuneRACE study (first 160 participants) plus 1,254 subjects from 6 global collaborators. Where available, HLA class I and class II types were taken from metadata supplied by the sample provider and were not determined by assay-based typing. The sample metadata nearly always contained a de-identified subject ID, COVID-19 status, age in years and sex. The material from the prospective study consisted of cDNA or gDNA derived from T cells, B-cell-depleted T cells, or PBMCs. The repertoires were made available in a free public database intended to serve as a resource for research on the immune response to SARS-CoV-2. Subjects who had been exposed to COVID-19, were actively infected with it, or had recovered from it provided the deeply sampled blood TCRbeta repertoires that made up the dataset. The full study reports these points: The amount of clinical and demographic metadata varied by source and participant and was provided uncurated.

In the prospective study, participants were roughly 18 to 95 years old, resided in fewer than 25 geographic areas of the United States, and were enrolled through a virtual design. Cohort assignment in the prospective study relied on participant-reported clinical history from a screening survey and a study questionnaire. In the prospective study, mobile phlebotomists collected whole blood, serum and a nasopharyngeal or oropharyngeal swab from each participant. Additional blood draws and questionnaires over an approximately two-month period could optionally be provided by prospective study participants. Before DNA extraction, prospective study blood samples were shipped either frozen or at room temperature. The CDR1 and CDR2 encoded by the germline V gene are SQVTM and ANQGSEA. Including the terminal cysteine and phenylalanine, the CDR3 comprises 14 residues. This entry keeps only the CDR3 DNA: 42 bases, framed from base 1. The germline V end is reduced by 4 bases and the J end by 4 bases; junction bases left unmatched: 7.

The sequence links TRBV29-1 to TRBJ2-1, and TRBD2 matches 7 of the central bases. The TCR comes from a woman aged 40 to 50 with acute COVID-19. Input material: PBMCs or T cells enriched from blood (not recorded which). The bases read TGCAGCGTTGCGCGTAGCGGGCGTTACAATGAGCAGTTCTTC. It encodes CSVARSGRYNEQFF.